Below, 31 T cell receptor beta chains from the same sample are listed, as sequenced in a study of blood T cell repertoires in COVID-19. Profiled with immunoSEQ multiplex PCR; TCRdb holds only in-frame clones, not every one. This table holds some 120,000 clones, 75% to 90% found once. Sequences were obtained from peripheral blood. These receptors originate from a human donor in a cohort sampled during active COVID-19.

In this sample, this clone turned up a few times. This chain links TRBV27 with TRBJ2-1; 9 bases map to TRBD2. V lost 6 bases and J lost 1; bases outside the gene matches: 4. This CDR3 has 15 amino acids. In germline, CDR1 is MNHEY, CDR2 SMNVEV (reference sequence). The DNA for the CDR3 is TGTGCCAGCAGCTACGGACTAGCGTCCTACAATGAGCAGTTCTTC. Its protein is CASSYGLASYNEQFF.

The chain recombines TRBV5-1 with TRBJ2-1, with TRBD2 identical over 12 bases. The CDR3 spans 18 residues. Germline V CDR1 and CDR2: SGHRS, YFSETQ. Germline trimming cut 4 bases from V and 4 bases from J; bases unmatched to any gene: 12. CDR3 sequence: CASSPRTSGDLLYNEQFF. As DNA, the CDR3 is TGCGCCAGCAGCCCTCGGACTAGCGGGGATCTTCTATACAATGAGCAGTTCTTC.

This rearrangement joins TRBV30 to TRBJ2-7, with 8 bases matching TRBD2. The length of the CDR3 is 14 residues. V gave up 2 bases and J gave up 3 bases; unmatched junction bases: 6. The germline CDR1 and CDR2 sequences are GTSNPN and SVGIG (reference sequence). CDR3 region: CAWSRGGELYEQYF. The CDR3 nucleotides read TGTGCCTGGAGTCGGGGGGGAGAACTCTACGAGCAGTACTTC.

CDR3 nucleotides: TGTGCCAGCAGTGAAGAAAGGGGTAGCAATCAGCCCCAGCATTTT. Amino acids: CASSEERGSNQPQHF. The chain carries TRBV6-1 and TRBJ1-5, with D possibly matching TRBD1 (5 bases). V lost 1 base and J 0 bases, leaving 7 bases between the germline ends. Germline CDR1 MNHNS, CDR2 SASEGT. The CDR3 totals 15 residues.

On this clone itself: This may come from a read error, since a much larger clone is one base off. The same CDR3 arises from other DNA sequences in this sample as well. The V call is TRBV4-3, the J call TRBJ1-1; D gene uncertain. CDR3 length: 12 amino acids. Germline V gene sequence: CDR1 LGHNA, CDR2 YSLEER. V shed 1 base and J shed 3 bases, with 3 bases lying between them. The chain's CDR3 is CASSQADTEAFF. The DNA of the CDR3 is TGCGCCAGCAGCCAAGCGGACACTGAAGCTTTCTTT.

This chain uses TRBV19 with TRBJ1-6; a possible D gene is TRBD1 (5 bases). Trimming shortened V by 4 bases and J by 6 bases, and 10 bases separated the two germline ends. The CDR3 runs 14 residues. Looked up from germline, CDR1 is LNHDA and CDR2 is SQIVND (reference sequence). The CDR3 protein is CASSRGESNSPLHF. For the CDR3, the DNA is TGTGCCAGTAGTAGGGGGGAGAGTAATTCACCCCTCCACTTT.

The genes are TRBV19 and TRBJ2-1; 10 bases are shared with TRBD2. This CDR3 has 15 residues. In germline, CDR1 is LNHDA, CDR2 SQIVND (reference sequence). After removal of 7 bases from V and 4 bases from J, the junction contained 7 bases not matched to a gene. The chain's CDR3 is CASMPSGRVYNEQFF. The CDR3, as DNA: TGTGCCAGTATGCCAAGCGGGAGGGTATACAATGAGCAGTTCTTC.

The genes are TRBV20-1 and TRBJ2-7; D unresolved. The CDR3 covers 11 residues. Germline V lookup: CDR1 DFQATT, CDR2 SNEGSKA (reference sequence). V shed 0 bases and J shed 5 bases, with 5 bases lying between them. The CDR3, as DNA: TGCAGTGCTAGAGATTACAACGAGCAGTACTTC. It translates to CSARDYNEQYF.

The chain carries TRBV3-1 (or the pseudogene TRBV3-2) and TRBJ1-2; D remains ambiguous. Trimming removed 3 bases from V and 8 bases from J, with 10 bases in between. The V gene's germline CDR1 is LGHDT and CDR2 YNNKEL (reference sequence). CDR3 size: 12 residues. In nucleotides, the CDR3 is TGTGCCAGCAGCCAGTTATTGCGCGGCTACACCTTC. Translated: CASSQLLRGYTF.

This clone appeared once. The chain carries TRBV30 and TRBJ1-2; D unclear. From germline, CDR1 is GTSNPN and CDR2 SVGIG (reference sequence). CDR3 size: 14 residues. The V end was cut by 0 bases, the J end by 6 bases, with 14 bases between. For the CDR3, the DNA is TGTGCCTGGAGTGTACAACGGACTGGCCATGGCTACACCTTC. Its translation is CAWSVQRTGHGYTF.

CDR3 sequence (DNA): TGTGCCAGCAGCACAAGACAAGGGGGGGGAGGGCAGCCCCAGCATTTT. Translation gives CASSTRQGGGGQPQHF. This sequence joins TRBV28 and TRBJ1-5, with D possibly TRBD1 on 6 matching bases. Germline V gene data show CDR1 as MDHEN and CDR2 as SYDVKM. This CDR3 has 16 amino acids. The ends were cut back, 6 bases at V and 7 bases at J, with 22 bases in the middle.

This clone occurred a few times. The chain carries TRBV4-1 and TRBJ1-5, with TRBD1 matching over 9 bases. This CDR3 contains 16 residues. With 2 bases clipped from V and 9 bases from J, the junction kept 11 bases outside the gene matches. Germline V gives CDR1 MGHRA, CDR2 YSYEKL. The CDR3 bases are TGCGCCAGCAGCCAAACCCCGGGACAGGGTGGTATGCCCCAGCATTTT. It yields the protein CASSQTPGQGGMPQHF.

The chain's CDR3 is CASSASSGTGHYNEQFF. For the CDR3, the DNA is TGTGCCAGCAGCGCCAGCTCAGGGACAGGACATTACAATGAGCAGTTCTTC. The rearrangement joins TRBV9 to TRBJ2-1, with 8 positions matching TRBD1. Germline V lookup: CDR1 SGDLS, CDR2 YYNGEE. V trimming: 3 bases; J trimming: 4 bases; junction bases outside the gene matches: 12. This CDR3 is 17 amino acids long. Variable domain in full (rest from reference TRBV9 and TRBJ2-1): DSGVTQTPKHLITATGQRVTLRCSPRSGDLSVYWYQQSLDQGLQFLIQYYNGEERAKGNILERFSAQQFPDLHSELNLSSLELGDSALYFCASSASSGTGHYNEQFFGPGTRLTVL.

This chain connects TRBV20-1 to TRBJ2-7; 8 bases line up with TRBD1. Germline V gene sequence: CDR1 DFQATT, CDR2 SNEGSKA (reference sequence). V trimming: 3 bases; J trimming: 1 base; junction bases outside the gene matches: 11. The CDR3 consists of 16 residues. Written as DNA, the CDR3 is TGCAGTGCTAGTTCGGACAGGACAGGGTCATCCTACGAGCAGTACTTC. Translated, it gives CSASSDRTGSSYEQYF.

The rearrangement joins TRBV19 to TRBJ2-1, with TRBD2 matching 7 bases. The CDR3 extends over 14 amino acids. J lost 3 bases, V lost 10 bases, and 9 bases had no gene match. Germline V lookup: CDR1 LNHDA, CDR2 SQIVND (reference sequence). The CDR3 DNA is TGTGCCACTACAAGGCTAGCGGACTACAATGAGCAGTTCTTC. As protein: CATTRLADYNEQFF.

The genes are TRBV11-2 and TRBJ2-1, with unresolved D. The CDR3 extends over 14 amino acids. Looked up from germline, CDR1 is SGHAT and CDR2 is FQNNGV. V gave up 0 bases and J gave up 4 bases, with 7 bases separating them. CDR3 DNA: TGTGCCAGCAGCTTAGAGACACCATACAATGAGCAGTTCTTC. It yields the protein CASSLETPYNEQFF.

The genes are TRBV6-5 and TRBJ1-3, with D possibly TRBD1 on 6 matching bases. CDR3 length: 14 residues. The V end lost 5 bases, the J end lost 0 bases, and 8 bases lay between the germline ends. Germline CDR1 is MNHEY and CDR2 is SVGAGI. The CDR3 DNA follows: TGTGCCAGCAGTAGGACAGTCTCTGGAAACACCATATATTTT. This translates into CASSRTVSGNTIYF.

The rearrangement uses TRBV5-1 and TRBJ2-7; the D gene is possibly TRBD1 (5 bases). Germline CDR1 is SGHRS and CDR2 is YFSETQ. V lost 6 bases and J 7 bases, leaving 23 bases between the germline ends. This CDR3 spans 15 amino acids. The CDR3 DNA sequence: TGCGCCAGCACCCGAGGTATTAGGGGTGGTGGAGAGCAGTACTTC. It yields the protein CASTRGIRGGGEQYF.

The chain has TRBV5-1 and TRBJ2-1; possibly TRBD2 for D (7 bases). Germline V gene sequence: CDR1 SGHRS, CDR2 YFSETQ. The V and J ends lost 7 bases and 6 bases respectively, with 17 bases between them. The CDR3 totals 14 residues. CDR3 coding DNA: TGCGCCAGCGAGAGGGGGGGTAGGCTCAATGAGCAGTTCTTC. Protein sequence: CASERGGRLNEQFF.

The gene calls are TRBV4-3 and TRBJ2-7; TRBD2 matches 9 bases. This CDR3 region has 16 residues. The V gene's germline CDR1 is LGHNA and CDR2 YSLEER. V was clipped by 0 bases and J by 4 bases; unmatched bases: 7. The CDR3 spells CASSQDRAGGVYEQYF. The CDR3, as DNA: TGCGCCAGCAGCCAAGATCGCGCGGGGGGGGTTTACGAGCAGTACTTC.

CDR3 loop: CASSLWGLETEAFF. CDR3 nucleotide sequence: TGTGCCAGCAGCTTATGGGGACTGGAGACTGAAGCTTTCTTT. The genes are TRBV5-4 and TRBJ1-1, with D possibly matching TRBD1 (5 bases). CDR3 length: 14 amino acids. CDR1 SGHNT and CDR2 YYREEE come from the germline V gene (reference sequence). Trimming took off 2 bases at V and 5 bases at J, with 13 bases between the two ends.

This clone was detected once. The chain links TRBV3-1 (or the pseudogene TRBV3-2) to TRBJ2-3; possible D gene TRBD2, 5 bases. There are 13 residues in the CDR3. Germline V CDR1 and CDR2: LGHDT, YNNKEL (reference sequence). Trimming shortened V by 7 bases and J by 1 base, and 9 bases separated the two germline ends. CDR3 protein: CASNWGGTDTQYF. CDR3 bases: TGTGCCAGCAACTGGGGAGGCACAGATACGCAGTATTTT.

CDR3 sequence reads: CATSDVHPGGDRETQYF. In DNA, the CDR3 is TGTGCCACCAGTGATGTCCACCCGGGGGGGGATCGAGAGACCCAGTACTTC. The V call is TRBV24-1, the J call TRBJ2-5; 8 positions agree with TRBD2. Germline loops: CDR1 KGHDR, CDR2 SFDVKD. J was trimmed by 4 bases and V by 3 bases; bases with no gene match: 12. This CDR3 comprises 17 residues.

This clone was recorded once. As DNA, the CDR3 is TGTGCCAGCAGCTTAGCAGCCCCGGAGACCCAGTACTTC. Translation gives CASSLAAPETQYF. The chain links TRBV7-9 to TRBJ2-5; D is uncertain. The germline gives CDR1 SEHNR, CDR2 FQNEAQ (reference sequence). Trimming stripped 0 bases from V and 5 bases from J, with 7 bases between. The CDR3 sequence is 13 residues long. Looking up the rest from reference TRBV7-9 and TRBJ2-5 gives the full variable domain: DTGVSQNPRHKITKRGQNVTFRCDPISEHNRLYWYRQTLGQGPEFLTYFQNEAQLEKSRLLSDRFSAERPKGSFSTLEIQRTEQGDSAMYLCASSLAAPETQYFGPGTRLLVL.

This sequence joins TRBV11-3 and TRBJ2-3; no firm D call. There are 11 residues in the CDR3. V lost 1 base, J lost 8 bases, and 4 bases lay in between. Germline V gives CDR1 SGHNT, CDR2 YENEEA. The CDR3: CASSLGSTQYF. The CDR3 coding sequence is TGTGCCAGCAGCTTAGGGAGTACGCAGTATTTT.

The CDR3 region has the DNA TGTGCCAGCAGCGCCCGGGACAGGGGTACAGATACGCAGTATTTT. It is translated as CASSARDRGTDTQYF. The V gene is TRBV2, the J gene TRBJ2-3, with 10 bases that match TRBD1. With V trimmed by 6 bases and J by 3 bases, 6 bases remained unmatched. The length of the CDR3 is 15 residues. Germline loops: CDR1 SNHLY, CDR2 FYNNEI.

The chain employs TRBV7-2 and TRBJ1-4; 7 nucleotides agree with TRBD1. The CDR3 has 15 residues. Germline CDR1 reads SGHTA; CDR2 reads FQGNSA. The junction had 6 bases not matched to a gene; V was cut back by 4 bases and J by 4 bases. This CDR3 reads CASSSTGTLNEKLFF. As DNA, the CDR3 is TGTGCCAGCAGCTCGACAGGGACTCTTAATGAAAAACTGTTTTTT.

The chain has TRBV19 and TRBJ1-1; D not resolved. This CDR3 comprises 15 residues. Germline V gene data show CDR1 as LNHDA and CDR2 as SQIVND (reference sequence). Trimming took 7 bases from V and 1 from J, leaving 16 bases between them. CDR3 bases: TGTGCCAGTACTAGCCAGCCGGGCAGGAACACTGAAGCTTTCTTT. Its translation is CASTSQPGRNTEAFF.

This chain joins TRBV10-2 and TRBJ1-1; unclear D gene. V was pared by 0 bases and J by 1 base, with 9 bases between. In germline, CDR1 is WSHSY, CDR2 SAAADI. The CDR3 consists of 15 residues. CDR3 in DNA: TGCGCCAGCAGTGAGTCGCAGTCTAGGAACACTGAAGCTTTCTTT. It specifies CASSESQSRNTEAFF.

This clone was seen only once. This chain links TRBV3-1 (or the pseudogene TRBV3-2) with TRBJ2-3; the D gene is possibly TRBD2 (6 bases). The CDR3 sequence is 13 residues long. Trimming left V 6 bases short and J 8 bases short, with 15 bases between. Germline V gene data show CDR1 as LGHDT and CDR2 as YNNKEL (reference sequence). CDR3 in amino acids: CASRLTGGVTQYF. The CDR3 nucleotides read TGTGCCAGCAGACTCACCGGGGGAGTTACGCAGTATTTT.

In this sample, this clone turned up once. The chain employs TRBV27 and TRBJ2-1; 12 bases line up with TRBD2. Germline V gives CDR1 MNHEY, CDR2 SMNVEV (reference sequence). The V segment lost 6 bases and the J segment 10 bases; nucleotides outside the gene matches: 10. The CDR3 length is 15 residues. This chain's CDR3 is CASRDSSGGASEQFF. As DNA, the CDR3 is TGTGCCAGCAGGGACTCTAGCGGGGGGGCCAGCGAGCAGTTCTTC.